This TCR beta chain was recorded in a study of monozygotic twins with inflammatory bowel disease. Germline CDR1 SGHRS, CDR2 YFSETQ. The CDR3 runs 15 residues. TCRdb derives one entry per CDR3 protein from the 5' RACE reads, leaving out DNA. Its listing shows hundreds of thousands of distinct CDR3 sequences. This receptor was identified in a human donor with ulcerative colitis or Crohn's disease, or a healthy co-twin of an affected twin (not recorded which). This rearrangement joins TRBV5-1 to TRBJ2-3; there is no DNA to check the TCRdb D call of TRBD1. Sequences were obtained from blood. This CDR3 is CASSLGQGNTDTQYF.